The subject of this entry is one T cell receptor beta chain. The antigen remains unidentified. This sample stems from a study of cytomegalovirus exposure and HLA in healthy donors. Study background: Later analysis reported that the 120 validation repertoires shared the platform of the 500 to 850 first-cohort repertoires. General study points: Some public TCRs appeared in many individuals, while most sequences were rare. The authors listed 150 or so TCR beta chains as cytomegalovirus-associated.

TCRdb's copy holds only in-frame clones and misses some; the assay was immunoSEQ multiplex PCR. The repertoire holds fewer than 95,000 clones, roughly 84% seen once, with 9.5% to 13% in the top ten. Trimming took off 5 bases at V and 8 bases at J, with 15 bases between the two ends. In germline, CDR1 is SGHVS, CDR2 FNYEAQ. CDR3 length equals 13 residues. The approximately 120-subject validation cohort, separate from the roughly 700-subject first cohort, included the donors. Sequences were obtained from PBMCs. The V call is TRBV7-6, the J call TRBJ1-1; no definite D call. The TCR sequence derives from a woman aged 18-29 years in good health and CMV-seropositive. DNA of the CDR3: TGTGCCAGCAGCCCCCAAGAGCGGTCCGAAGCTTTCTTT. Its protein is CASSPQERSEAFF. The full variable domain, in which reference TRBV7-6 and TRBJ1-1 provide the parts outside the CDR3, is GAGVSQSPRYKVTKRGQDVALRCDPISGHVSLYWYRQALGQGPEFLTYFNYEAQQDKSGLPNDRFSAERPEGSISTLTIQRTEQRDSAMYRCASSPQERSEAFFGQGTRLTVV.